This TCR beta chain came from a study of blood T cells in healthy people across ages (dated by TCRdb to between 2015 and 2016). For the wider study: In model experiments, roughly one uniquely barcoded TCR beta cDNA molecule per two T cells was captured by template switching. Using deep sequencing normalized with unique cDNA molecular identifiers, the study measured how TCR beta repertoire diversity changes with age. Four age groups were formed from the donors: young (average approximately 16 years), middle-aged (around 39), aged (roughly 59) and long-lived (82). To avoid experimental bias, donors of different ages were randomly spread across the sequencing lanes. For two donors (one aged 18 to 29 and one aged 80 or older), the study analyzed two additional independent replicas of 1 million unique cDNA reads from the same blood draw. Results and caveats for the whole study, not just this receptor: Estimates of total diversity based on one million sequenced T cells were considered lower bounds and underestimates. Compared with the aged group, the long-lived group had more naive CD4+ T cells, fewer expanded clones and increased TCR diversity, suggesting age selection. Observed TCR beta diversity correlated strongly with the percentage of naive T cells measured by flow cytometry. Donor CMV infection status was unknown, potentially confounding age-related changes in expanded clonotypes. Because profiling used bulk unsorted PBMCs, naive and antigen-experienced compartments could not be compared conclusively. As age increased, observed TCR beta diversity per million T cells dropped in a roughly linear way, and a significant reduction was already evident by age 40.

From cysteine to phenylalanine, the CDR3 is 15 amino acids long. This entry keeps only the CDR3 DNA: 45 bases, framed from base 1. CDR1 and CDR2 are read off the germline V gene (reference sequence) as DFQATT and SNEGSKA. V lost 0 bases and J lost 3 bases; the stretch between them is 14 bases long. This clonotype has a handful of counts. Its target antigen remains unknown. No per-base quality is available; no much larger clone lies one base away. Libraries were built with 5' RACE. The data were produced on an Illumina HiSeq 2500. A second roughly 6 to 12 cycle PCR used a sample-barcoded 5' primer and a J-beta primer mix. A template-switch 5' adaptor carrying 12 random nucleotides introduced a unique molecular identifier onto each TCR beta cDNA molecule. At least 2.5 million CDR3-containing paired-end reads were obtained from each sample. First-strand cDNA was synthesized from all RNA with the Mint cDNA synthesis kit, primed by a TRBC-specific oligonucleotide. After uracil-DNA glycosylase treatment, a first 18-cycle PCR used universal primers M1SS and BC2_uni_R on all cDNA. The paper's processing steps were these. For normalization, 1 million high-quality reads were randomly selected from each sample, with every read carrying a distinct molecular identifier. Reads with shared molecular identifiers were discarded instead of being binned into consensus sequences. MiTCR, set to a Q25 quality threshold and the strictest error-elimination algorithm, was used for CDR3 identification, clonotype clustering and error correction. A nonparametric unseen species model with Euler transformation was used to estimate lower-bound total TCR beta diversity. TCRdb took the public reads, trimmed them with fastp at Q25, ran MiXCR for clone calling and kept in-frame beta chains. Rows with a matching CDR3 protein are joined into one entry that keeps the most common DNA and genes. TCRdb, not the authors, supplied the V and J calls. Here the sample has about 1,600,000 distinct CDR3 sequences; approximately 40% occur a single time. Of the sample, 7% to 9.5% falls within the top ten clones.

Systemically healthy Caucasian individuals from Russia, around 39 in total and aged about 6 to 95 years, were included as donors. Around 10 milliliters of peripheral blood were collected from each donor into EDTA-treated Vacutainer tubes. PBMCs were isolated by Ficoll-Paque density-gradient centrifugation, with at least 6.5 million obtained per sample. Total RNA, at least 5 micrograms per sample, was extracted from PBMCs with Trizol reagent. The percentages of naive CD45RAhigh/CD27high T cells were determined by flow cytometry on a PBMC aliquot from every donor. The TCR originated in a woman aged 18-29 years in good health. Sample: blood. Recombination joined TRBV20-1 with TRBJ2-5; a weak D assignment points to TRBD2 (6 bases agree). The CDR3 protein is CSARDPNGGEETQYF. The nucleotides are TGCAGTGCTAGAGACCCGAACGGGGGAGAAGAGACCCAGTACTTC.